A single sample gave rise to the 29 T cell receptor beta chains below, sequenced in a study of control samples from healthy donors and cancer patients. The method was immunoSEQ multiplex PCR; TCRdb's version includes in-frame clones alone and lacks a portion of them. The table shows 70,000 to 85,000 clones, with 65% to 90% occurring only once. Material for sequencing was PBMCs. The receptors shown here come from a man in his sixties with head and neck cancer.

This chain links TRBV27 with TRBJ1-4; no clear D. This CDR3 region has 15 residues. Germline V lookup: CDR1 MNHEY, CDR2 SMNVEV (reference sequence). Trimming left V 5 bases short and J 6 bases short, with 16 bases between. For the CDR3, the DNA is TGTGCCAGCAGTCTGGTGGGTCGCTCCGATGAAAAACTGTTTTTT. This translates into CASSLVGRSDEKLFF.

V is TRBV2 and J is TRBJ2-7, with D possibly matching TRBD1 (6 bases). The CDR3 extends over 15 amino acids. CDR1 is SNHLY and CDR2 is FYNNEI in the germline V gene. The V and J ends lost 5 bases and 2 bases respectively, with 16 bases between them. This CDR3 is CASSIPSTGTYEQYF. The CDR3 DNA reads TGTGCCAGCAGTATACCTTCTACAGGGACCTACGAGCAGTACTTC.

The CDR3 DNA follows: TGTGCCAGCAGCCAAGATTGGGCGGAGACCCAGTACTTC. Translated, it gives CASSQDWAETQYF. The V gene is TRBV14, the J gene TRBJ2-5; D is unclear. CDR1 is SGHDN and CDR2 is FVKESK in the germline V gene. Deletions cut 0 bases from V and 5 bases from J, with 7 bases between. The CDR3 extends over 13 amino acids. The complete variable domain, with remaining parts taken from reference TRBV14 and TRBJ2-5, reads EAGVTQFPSHSVIEKGQTVTLRCDPISGHDNLYWYRRVMGKEIKFLLHFVKESKQDESGMPNNRFLAERTGGTYSTLKVQPAELEDSGVYFCASSQDWAETQYFGPGTRLLVL.

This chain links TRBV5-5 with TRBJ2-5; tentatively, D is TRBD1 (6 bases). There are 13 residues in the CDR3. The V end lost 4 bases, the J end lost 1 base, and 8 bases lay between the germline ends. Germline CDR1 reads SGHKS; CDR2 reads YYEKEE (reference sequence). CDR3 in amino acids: CASSLQGQETQYF. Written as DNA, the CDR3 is TGTGCCAGCAGCCTACAGGGCCAAGAGACCCAGTACTTC.

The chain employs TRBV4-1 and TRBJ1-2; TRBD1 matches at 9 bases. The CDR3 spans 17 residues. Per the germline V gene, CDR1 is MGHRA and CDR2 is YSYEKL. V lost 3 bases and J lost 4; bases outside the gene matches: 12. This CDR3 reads CASSQRTGDIEIYGYTF. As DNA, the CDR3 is TGCGCCAGCAGCCAGCGGACAGGGGACATCGAGATCTATGGCTACACCTTC.

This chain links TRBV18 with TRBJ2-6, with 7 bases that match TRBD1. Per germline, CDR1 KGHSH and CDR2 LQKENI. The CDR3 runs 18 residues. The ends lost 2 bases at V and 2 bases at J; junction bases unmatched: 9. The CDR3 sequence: CASSPKGGSLTGANVLTF. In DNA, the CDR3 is TGTGCCAGCTCACCAAAAGGGGGCTCTCTTACTGGGGCCAACGTCCTGACTTTC.

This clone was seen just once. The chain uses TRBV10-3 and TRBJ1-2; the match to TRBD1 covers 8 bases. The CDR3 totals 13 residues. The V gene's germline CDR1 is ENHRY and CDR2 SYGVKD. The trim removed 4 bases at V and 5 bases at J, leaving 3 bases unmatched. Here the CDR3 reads CAISAQGAYGYTF. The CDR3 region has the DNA TGTGCCATCAGTGCGCAGGGGGCGTATGGCTACACCTTC.

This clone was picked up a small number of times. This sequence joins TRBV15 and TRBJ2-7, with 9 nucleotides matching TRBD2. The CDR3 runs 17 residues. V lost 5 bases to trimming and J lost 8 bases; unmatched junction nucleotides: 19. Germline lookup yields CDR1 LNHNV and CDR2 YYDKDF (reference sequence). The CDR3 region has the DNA TGTGCCACCAGCCCGATCCTCGGGGGTAGCGGGGGTACGAAGCAGTACTTC. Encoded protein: CATSPILGGSGGTKQYF.

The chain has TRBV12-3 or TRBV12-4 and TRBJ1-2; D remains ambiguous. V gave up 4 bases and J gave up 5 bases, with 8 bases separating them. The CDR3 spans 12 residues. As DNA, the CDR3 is TGTGCCAGCAGTTCGGCTCGTTATGGCTACACCTTC. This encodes CASSSARYGYTF.

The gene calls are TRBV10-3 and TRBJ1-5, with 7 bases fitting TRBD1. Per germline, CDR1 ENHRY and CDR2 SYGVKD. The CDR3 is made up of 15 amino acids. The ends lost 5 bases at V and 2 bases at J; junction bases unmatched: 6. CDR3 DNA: TGTGCCATCAGTATCGCAGGGGGAGGCAATCAGCCCCAGCATTTT. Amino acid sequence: CAISIAGGGNQPQHF.

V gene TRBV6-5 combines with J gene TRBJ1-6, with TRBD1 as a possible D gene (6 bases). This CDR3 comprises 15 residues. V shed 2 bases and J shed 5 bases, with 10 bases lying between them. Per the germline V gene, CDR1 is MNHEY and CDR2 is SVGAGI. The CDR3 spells CASSYRGRNNSPLHF. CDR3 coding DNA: TGTGCCAGCAGTTACCGGGGGCGAAATAATTCACCCCTCCACTTT.

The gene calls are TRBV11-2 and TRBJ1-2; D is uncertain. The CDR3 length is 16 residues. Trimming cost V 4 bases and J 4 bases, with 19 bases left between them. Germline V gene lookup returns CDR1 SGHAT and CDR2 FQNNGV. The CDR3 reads CASSSTRNPSGYGYTF. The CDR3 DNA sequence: TGTGCCAGCAGCTCGACCAGGAACCCAAGCGGCTATGGCTACACCTTC.

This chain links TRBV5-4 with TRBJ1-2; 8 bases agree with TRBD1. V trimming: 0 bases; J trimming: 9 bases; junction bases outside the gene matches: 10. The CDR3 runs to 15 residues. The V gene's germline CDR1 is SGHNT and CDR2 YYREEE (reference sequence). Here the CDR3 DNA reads TGTGCCAGCAGCTTGGATCGAGGACAGGGTGGGAGCTACACCTTC. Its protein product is CASSLDRGQGGSYTF.

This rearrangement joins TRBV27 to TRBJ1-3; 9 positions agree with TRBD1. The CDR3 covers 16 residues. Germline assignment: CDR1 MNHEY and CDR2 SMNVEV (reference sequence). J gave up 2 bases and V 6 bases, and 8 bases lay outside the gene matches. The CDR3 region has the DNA TGTGCCAGCAGGTTAACCGGGACAGGGACTGGAAACACCATATATTTT. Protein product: CASRLTGTGTGNTIYF.

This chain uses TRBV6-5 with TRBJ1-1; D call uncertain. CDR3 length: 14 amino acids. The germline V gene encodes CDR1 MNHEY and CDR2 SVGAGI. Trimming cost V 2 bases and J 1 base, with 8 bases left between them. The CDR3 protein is CASSYGGENTEAFF. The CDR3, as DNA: TGTGCCAGCAGTTACGGCGGAGAGAACACTGAAGCTTTCTTT.

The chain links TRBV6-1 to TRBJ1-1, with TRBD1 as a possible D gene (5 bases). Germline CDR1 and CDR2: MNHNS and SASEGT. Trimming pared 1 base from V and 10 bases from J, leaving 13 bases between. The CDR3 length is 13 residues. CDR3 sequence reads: CASSEVGSRGAFF. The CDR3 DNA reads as TGTGCCAGCAGTGAAGTAGGCTCTAGGGGAGCTTTCTTT.

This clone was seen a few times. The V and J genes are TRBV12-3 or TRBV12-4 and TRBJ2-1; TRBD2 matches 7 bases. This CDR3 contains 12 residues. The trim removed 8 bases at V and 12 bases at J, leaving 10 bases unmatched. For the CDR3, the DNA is TGTGCCAGCTCCTGGGGGAGGGTTTTGCAGTTCTTC. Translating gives CASSWGRVLQFF.

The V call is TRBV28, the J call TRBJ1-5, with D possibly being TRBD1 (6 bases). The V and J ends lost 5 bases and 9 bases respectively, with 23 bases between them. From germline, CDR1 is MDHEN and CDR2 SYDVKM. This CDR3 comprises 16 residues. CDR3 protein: CASSVGGGGPQGPQHF. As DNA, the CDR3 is TGTGCCAGCAGTGTTGGTGGGGGGGGGCCCCAAGGGCCCCAGCATTTT.

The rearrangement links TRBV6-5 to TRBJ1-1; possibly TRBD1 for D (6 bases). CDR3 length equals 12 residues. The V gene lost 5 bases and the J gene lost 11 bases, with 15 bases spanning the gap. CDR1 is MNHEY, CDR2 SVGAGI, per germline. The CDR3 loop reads CASSHKGVGAFF. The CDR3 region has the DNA TGTGCCAGCAGTCATAAGGGGGTTGGTGCTTTCTTT.

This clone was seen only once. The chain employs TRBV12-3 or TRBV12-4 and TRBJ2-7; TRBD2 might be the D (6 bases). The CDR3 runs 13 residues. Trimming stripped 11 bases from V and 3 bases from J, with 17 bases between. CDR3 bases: TGTGCCTCCAGGCTAGCGCCCTTCTACGAGCAGTACTTC. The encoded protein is CASRLAPFYEQYF.

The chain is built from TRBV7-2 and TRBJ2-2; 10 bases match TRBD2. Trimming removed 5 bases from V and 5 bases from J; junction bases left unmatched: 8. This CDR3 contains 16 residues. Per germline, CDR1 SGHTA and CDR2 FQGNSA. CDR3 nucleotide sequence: TGTGCCAGCAGCAGAGCGGGAGGGCCCAGAACCGGGGAGCTGTTTTTT. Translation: CASSRAGGPRTGELFF.

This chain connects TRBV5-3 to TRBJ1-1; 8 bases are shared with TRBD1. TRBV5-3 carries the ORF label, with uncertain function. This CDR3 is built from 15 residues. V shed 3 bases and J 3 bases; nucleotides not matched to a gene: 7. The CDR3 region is CARSCRQGRHTEAFF. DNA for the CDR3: TGTGCCAGAAGCTGTCGACAGGGGCGGCACACTGAAGCTTTCTTT.

The CDR3 region has the DNA TGTGCCAGTAGTATAGGACACCAAAGCAATCAGCCCCAGCATTTT. It specifies CASSIGHQSNQPQHF. The chain is built from TRBV19 and TRBJ1-5; D ambiguous. Germline values: CDR1 LNHDA, CDR2 SQIVND (reference sequence). The CDR3 length is 15 residues. V lost 1 base, J lost 1 base, and 8 bases lay in between.

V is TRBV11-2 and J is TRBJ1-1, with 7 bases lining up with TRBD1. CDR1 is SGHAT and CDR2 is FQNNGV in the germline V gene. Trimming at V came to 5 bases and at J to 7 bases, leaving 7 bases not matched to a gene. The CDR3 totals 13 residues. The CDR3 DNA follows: TGTGCCAGCAGCCCGGGACAGCTAATTGAAGCTTTCTTT. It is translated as CASSPGQLIEAFF.

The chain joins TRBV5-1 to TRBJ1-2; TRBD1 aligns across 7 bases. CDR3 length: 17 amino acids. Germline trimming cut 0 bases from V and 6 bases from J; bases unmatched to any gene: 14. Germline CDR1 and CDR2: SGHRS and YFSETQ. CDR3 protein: CASSLEGRGDKSHGYTF. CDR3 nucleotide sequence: TGCGCCAGCAGCTTGGAAGGCAGGGGGGACAAGAGTCATGGCTACACCTTC.

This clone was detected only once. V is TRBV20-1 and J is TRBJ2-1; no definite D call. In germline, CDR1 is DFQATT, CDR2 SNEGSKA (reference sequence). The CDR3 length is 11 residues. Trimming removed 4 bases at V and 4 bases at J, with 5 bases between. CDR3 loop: CSATRYNEQFF. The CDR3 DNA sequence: TGCAGTGCTACCCGATACAATGAGCAGTTCTTC.

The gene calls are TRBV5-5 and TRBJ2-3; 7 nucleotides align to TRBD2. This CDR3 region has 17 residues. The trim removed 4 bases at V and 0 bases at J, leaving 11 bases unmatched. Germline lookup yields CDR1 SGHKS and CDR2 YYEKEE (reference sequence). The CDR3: CASSLRLAELSTDTQYF. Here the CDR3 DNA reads TGTGCCAGCAGCCTACGACTAGCTGAACTTAGCACAGATACGCAGTATTTT. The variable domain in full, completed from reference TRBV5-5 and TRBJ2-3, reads DAGVTQSPTHLIKTRGQQVTLRCSPISGHKSVSWYQQVLGQGPQFIFQYYEKEERGRGNFPDRFSARQFPNYSSELNVNALLLGDSALYLCASSLRLAELSTDTQYFGPGTRLTVL.

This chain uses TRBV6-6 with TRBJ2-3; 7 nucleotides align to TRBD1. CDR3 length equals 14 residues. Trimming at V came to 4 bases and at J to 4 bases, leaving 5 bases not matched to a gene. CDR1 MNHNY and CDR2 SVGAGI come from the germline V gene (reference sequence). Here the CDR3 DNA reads TGTGCCAGCAGTTTCCGACAGGGACCAGATACGCAGTATTTT. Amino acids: CASSFRQGPDTQYF.

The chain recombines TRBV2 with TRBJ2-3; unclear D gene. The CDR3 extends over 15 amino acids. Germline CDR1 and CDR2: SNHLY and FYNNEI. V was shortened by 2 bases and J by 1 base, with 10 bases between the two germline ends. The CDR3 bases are TGTGCCAGCAGTGAATTCGAGCGAGGCACAGATACGCAGTATTTT. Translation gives CASSEFERGTDTQYF.